The 5 T cell receptor beta chains below all came from one sample that was sequenced in a study of CD8+CD57+ T cells in acquired aplastic anemia. Researchers used genomic DNA as the template to profile TCR beta VDJ and CDR3. TCRdb reprocessed the reads with MiXCR, giving one entry per CDR3 protein. The sample consists of over 200,000 distinct CDR3 sequences, 61% of them appearing once. Sequenced material: sorted CD4+, CD8+, or CD8+CD57+ T cells (not recorded which) from PBMCs. The receptors stem from a human donor in good health.

The chain employs TRBV5-1 and TRBJ1-6; 9 bases fit TRBD1. Per the germline V gene, CDR1 is SGHRS and CDR2 is YFSETQ. V gave up 7 bases and J gave up 9 bases; unmatched junction bases: 11. The CDR3 has 15 residues. The chain's CDR3 is CASQAGTGLASPLHF. CDR3 in DNA: TGCGCCAGCCAAGCCGGGACAGGGCTCGCTTCACCCCTCCACTTT. Variable domain in full (rest from reference TRBV5-1 and TRBJ1-6): KAGVTQTPRYLIKTRGQQVTLSCSPISGHRSVSWYQQTPGQGLQFLFEYFSETQRNKGNFPGRFSGRQFSNSRSEMNVSTLELGDSALYLCASQAGTGLASPLHFGNGTRLTVT.

The CDR3 is CASSYGREETQYF. Written as DNA, the CDR3 is TGTGCCAGCAGTTATGGCAGGGAGGAGACCCAGTACTTC. V and J are TRBV6-5 and TRBJ2-7; D tentatively fits TRBD1 or TRBD2 (5 bases each). The J call is in doubt because the DNA end fits TRBJ2-5 better. The CDR3 covers 13 residues. The germline V gene encodes CDR1 MNHEY and CDR2 SVGAGI.

The chain couples TRBV29-1 to TRBJ2-7; 9 nucleotides match TRBD2. Germline V gene lookup returns CDR1 SQVTM and CDR2 ANQGSEA. This CDR3 has 14 residues. Trimming removed 3 bases from V and 2 bases from J; junction bases left unmatched: 5. CDR3 in DNA: TGCAGCGTTGAGCAGTTAGCGGGGGCCTACGAGCAGTACTTC. Amino acids: CSVEQLAGAYEQYF.

The gene calls are TRBV13 and TRBJ2-7, with D perhaps TRBD1 (5 bases). The CDR3 is made up of 15 amino acids. Germline V gene lookup returns CDR1 PRHDT and CDR2 FYEKMQ (reference sequence). Deletions cut 2 bases from V and 5 bases from J, with 16 bases between. CDR3 amino acids: CASSLPRRQLHEQYF. Written as DNA, the CDR3 is TGTGCCAGCAGCTTACCCCGCCGACAGCTTCACGAGCAGTACTTC. The full variable domain, in which reference TRBV13 and TRBJ2-7 provide the parts outside the CDR3, is AAGVIQSPRHLIKEKRETATLKCYPIPRHDTVYWYQQGPGQDPQFLISFYEKMQSDKGSIPDRFSAQQFSDYHSELNMSSLELGDSALYFCASSLPRRQLHEQYFGPGTRLTVT.

This clonotype appeared many times. The chain employs TRBV7-6 and TRBJ1-6; TRBD1 matches 9 bases. The junction had 7 bases not matched to a gene; V was cut back by 4 bases and J by 6 bases. Germline V gene sequence: CDR1 SGHVS, CDR2 FNYEAQ. This CDR3 is 16 amino acids long. The CDR3 sequence is CASSSLGQGINSPLHF. The CDR3 region has the DNA TGTGCCAGCAGCTCCCTGGGACAGGGAATTAATTCACCCCTCCACTTT.